This is a list of T cell receptor beta chains from one sample in a study of blood T cells in healthy people across ages. TCRdb reprocessed the 5' RACE reads with MiXCR, giving one entry per CDR3 protein. This table has roughly 1.4 million distinct CDR3 sequences, roughly 64% appearing once. The material sequenced was blood. All receptors come from a man between 18 and 35 years old in good health. The CDR3 runs from the conserved cysteine through the conserved F or W. D genes are given only for firm matches. Not all rows give a size; the values are once, few, many and, for expanded clones, a class.

D	V	size	J	CDR3	DNA
NA	TRBV4-1	NA	TRBJ2-2	CASRTTTAPESGELFF	TGCGCCAGCAGGACGACAACGGCCCCAGAGTCCGGGGAGCTGTTTTTT
NA	TRBV27	NA	TRBJ2-1	CASTRVGGDNEQFF	TGTGCCAGCACCAGGGTAGGGGGGGACAATGAGCAGTTCTTC
TRBD1	TRBV20-1	NA	TRBJ2-4	CSARDTGENKTIQYF	TGCAGTGCTAGAGACACAGGGGAGAACAAAACCATTCAGTACTTC
NA	TRBV4-2	NA	TRBJ2-7	CASSPDPTTYEQYF	TGTGCCAGCAGCCCCGACCCCACTACCTACGAGCAGTACTTC
NA	TRBV5-6	NA	TRBJ2-5	CASSWDGKTQYF	TGTGCCAGCAGCTGGGATGGAAAGACCCAGTACTTC
NA	TRBV28	few	TRBJ2-4	CASSLGGSLAKNIQYF	TGTGCCAGCAGTTTGGGGGGTAGCTTGGCCAAAAACATTCAGTACTTC
NA	TRBV6-5	NA	TRBJ2-3	CASSYRASQRTDTQYF	TGTGCCAGCAGTTACAGGGCTAGCCAGCGCACAGATACGCAGTATTTT
NA	TRBV20-1	NA	TRBJ1-2	CSARKAGHYGYTF	TGCAGTGCTAGAAAAGCAGGCCACTATGGCTACACCTTC
TRBD1	TRBV20-1	NA	TRBJ2-7	CSATSDRAPYEQYF	TGCAGTGCCACGTCCGACAGGGCACCCTACGAGCAGTACTTC
TRBD1	TRBV2	NA	TRBJ2-7	CASSEVTGQEDYEQYF	TGTGCCAGCAGTGAAGTTACCGGACAGGAGGACTACGAGCAGTACTTC
NA	TRBV6-2/TRBV6-3	NA	TRBJ2-7	CASKEEGPAGEQYF	TGTGCCAGCAAAGAGGAGGGGCCGGCTGGCGAGCAGTACTTC
NA	TRBV4-2	NA	TRBJ2-7	CASSQELQTYEQYF	TGTGCCAGCAGCCAAGAACTACAGACCTACGAGCAGTACTTC
TRBD2	TRBV28	NA	TRBJ2-7	CASAISGSPPYEQYF	TGTGCCAGTGCTATTAGCGGGAGTCCCCCCTACGAGCAGTACTTC
NA	TRBV4-3	NA	TRBJ2-1	CASSQVDPGEVYNEQFF	TGCGCCAGCAGCCAAGTAGACCCAGGGGAGGTCTACAATGAGCAGTTCTTC
NA	TRBV20-1	NA	TRBJ1-1	CSARQPNTEAFF	TGCAGTGCTAGACAGCCTAACACTGAAGCTTTCTTT
TRBD2	TRBV10-3	many	TRBJ2-5	CAISDPSAGAHMGTQYF	TGTGCCATCAGTGACCCCTCAGCGGGGGCCCACATGGGGACCCAGTACTTC
TRBD2	TRBV4-3	NA	TRBJ2-1	CASSQDGEGEQFF	TGCGCCAGCAGCCAAGATGGGGAGGGTGAGCAGTTCTTC
NA	TRBV29-1	NA	TRBJ2-5	CSVVWGSSRETQYF	TGCAGCGTTGTGTGGGGCAGTTCTAGGGAGACCCAGTACTTC
NA	TRBV9	many	TRBJ2-7	CASSVGTNYEQYF	TGTGCCAGCAGCGTGGGGACCAACTACGAGCAGTACTTC
NA	TRBV7-6	NA	TRBJ1-2	CASSPNRIGGDGYTF	TGTGCCAGCAGCCCTAACAGGATTGGGGGAGATGGCTACACCTTC
NA	TRBV25-1	once	TRBJ1-4	CASSDGLINEKLFF	TGTGCCAGCAGTGATGGGTTGATTAATGAAAAACTGTTTTTT
NA	TRBV2	few	TRBJ2-6	CASSEVGTSGANVLTF	TGTGCCAGCAGTGAGGTCGGGACCTCTGGGGCCAACGTCCTGACTTTC
NA	TRBV4-1	few	TRBJ2-5	CASGDISETQYF	TGCGCCAGTGGGGACATATCAGAGACCCAGTACTTC
NA	TRBV20-1	few	TRBJ1-6	CSARDPGGSYNSPLHF	TGCAGTGCTAGAGATCCTGGCGGGTCCTATAATTCACCCCTCCACTTT
TRBD1	TRBV7-9	NA	TRBJ1-6	CASSSSTGVDSPLHF	TGTGCCAGCAGCTCTTCGACAGGGGTAGATTCACCCCTCCACTTT
NA	TRBV7-2	NA	TRBJ2-5	CASRSRRGEETQYF	TGTGCCAGCAGGTCGCGGAGGGGAGAGGAGACCCAGTACTTC
NA	TRBV10-2	NA	TRBJ1-1	CASRSGALNTEAFF	TGCGCCAGCAGGTCCGGGGCACTGAACACTGAAGCTTTCTTT
TRBD1	TRBV20-1	NA	TRBJ2-3	CSAQPSDRVGTDTQYF	TGCAGTGCTCAACCCTCAGACAGGGTGGGGACAGATACGCAGTATTTT
NA	TRBV6-6	once	TRBJ1-2	CASSYSTYYGYTF	TGTGCCAGCAGTTACTCGACGTACTATGGCTACACCTTC
NA	TRBV6-1	NA	TRBJ2-3	CASSEAKGSFADTQYF	TGTGCCAGCAGTGAAGCAAAGGGATCGTTCGCAGATACGCAGTATTTT
NA	TRBV4-3	many	TRBJ2-7	CASSQDRSSYEQYF	TGCGCCAGCAGCCAAGACAGGTCCTCCTACGAGCAGTACTTC
NA	TRBV12-3/TRBV12-4	NA	TRBJ1-2	CASSGEVGPNGYTF	TGTGCCAGCAGTGGGGAGGTGGGTCCTAACGGCTACACCTTC
NA	TRBV6-2/TRBV6-3	few	TRBJ1-1	CASRPDRNTEAFF	TGTGCCAGCAGACCCGACAGGAACACTGAAGCTTTCTTT
TRBD2	TRBV20-1	NA	TRBJ2-3	CSARLGLAGPNGGRDTQYF	TGCAGTGCTAGGTTGGGACTAGCGGGACCCAACGGGGGGAGAGATACGCAGTATTTT
NA	TRBV29-1	NA	TRBJ2-7	CSVGGGADEQYF	TGCAGCGTTGGGGGGGGGGCCGACGAGCAGTACTTC
TRBD1	TRBV29-1	few	TRBJ2-7	CSVEETGQSSYEQYF	TGCAGCGTTGAAGAAACGGGACAGAGCTCCTACGAGCAGTACTTC
NA	TRBV4-1	NA	TRBJ2-7	CASSQDRGPEGQYF	TGCGCCAGCAGCCAAGATCGAGGGCCGGAGGGGCAGTACTTC
NA	TRBV27	NA	TRBJ2-5	CASSSHRVRETQYF	TGTGCCAGCAGTTCTCACAGGGTTCGAGAGACCCAGTACTTC
NA	TRBV28	NA	TRBJ2-7	CASTAGQNYEQYF	TGTGCCAGCACCGCGGGACAAAACTACGAGCAGTACTTC
TRBD2	TRBV20-1	few	TRBJ2-7	CSAGTNEQYF	TGCAGTGCCGGGACTAACGAGCAGTACTTC
NA	TRBV12-3/TRBV12-4	NA	TRBJ1-6	CASTLGDNSPLHF	TGTGCCAGCACCCTCGGTGATAATTCACCCCTCCACTTT
TRBD2	TRBV20-1	NA	TRBJ2-7	CVAGSSYEQYF	TGCGTAGCGGGATCCTCTTACGAGCAGTACTTC
NA	TRBV16	NA	TRBJ1-2	CASRPSAGMGYTF	TGTGCCAGCAGACCAAGTGCGGGAATGGGCTACACCTTC
TRBD1	TRBV27	NA	TRBJ2-2	CASSLSGQVTNTGELFF	TGTGCCAGCAGTTTATCGGGACAGGTTACGAACACCGGGGAGCTGTTTTTT
NA	TRBV7-8	NA	TRBJ2-1	CASSLARAGSYNEQFF	TGTGCCAGCAGCTTAGCGCGCGCGGGGTCCTACAATGAGCAGTTCTTC
NA	TRBV4-3	NA	TRBJ2-7	CASSQGETGTYEQYF	TGCGCCAGCAGCCAAGGAGAAACAGGGACCTACGAGCAGTACTTC
NA	TRBV5-1	NA	TRBJ2-5	CASSLGSSGRETQYF	TGCGCCAGCAGCTTGGGAAGCTCGGGGCGCGAGACCCAGTACTTC
NA	TRBV10-1	NA	TRBJ1-1	CASKGQMNTEAFF	TGCGCCAGCAAAGGACAGATGAACACTGAAGCTTTCTTT
TRBD2	TRBV10-3	many	TRBJ2-3	CAISVKREMADTQYF	TGTGCCATCAGTGTGAAGCGGGAGATGGCAGATACGCAGTATTTT
NA	TRBV27	NA	TRBJ2-7	CASSLGQQQYF	TGTGCCAGCAGTCTAGGACAGCAGCAGTACTTC
NA	TRBV24-1	NA	TRBJ2-1	CATSDLGDEQFF	TGTGCCACCAGTGATTTGGGGGATGAGCAGTTCTTC
TRBD1	TRBV4-1	NA	TRBJ1-4	CASNQRTGARINEKLFF	TGCGCCAGCAACCAACGAACAGGGGCCCGAATTAATGAAAAACTGTTTTTT
NA	TRBV27	NA	TRBJ1-2	CASRTGTLTNYGYTF	TGTGCCAGCAGGACCGGGACACTTACTAACTATGGCTACACCTTC
NA	TRBV6-2/TRBV6-3	NA	TRBJ2-1	CASRARSETYNEQFF	TGTGCCAGCAGAGCCCGGTCCGAAACCTACAATGAGCAGTTCTTC
TRBD1	TRBV9	NA	TRBJ2-7	CASSPVGDRGTYEQYF	TGTGCCAGCAGCCCCGTGGGGGACAGGGGAACCTACGAGCAGTACTTC
NA	TRBV4-1	few	TRBJ2-6	CASSQEDTSGANVLTF	TGCGCCAGCAGCCAAGAGGACACTTCTGGGGCCAACGTCCTGACTTTC
NA	TRBV25-1	few	TRBJ1-4	CATATATNEKLFF	TGTGCCACCGCGACAGCAACTAATGAAAAACTGTTTTTT
NA	TRBV4-1	many	TRBJ2-7	CASSQVQGYEQYF	TGCGCCAGCAGCCAAGTCCAGGGCTACGAGCAGTACTTC
TRBD1	TRBV7-9	NA	TRBJ1-2	CASSLDRVPGYTF	TGTGCCAGCAGCCTCGACAGGGTACCTGGCTACACCTTC